Below, one T cell receptor beta chain is given with its context. Its target is not known. The donor cohort consisted entirely of Caucasian adults residing in Nashville, Tennessee. The germline V gene encodes CDR1 SEHNR and CDR2 FQNEAQ (reference sequence). V was clipped by 1 base and J by 8 bases, with 14 bases between them. The CDR3 has 14 amino acids. These data come from a study of shared clonotypes between healthy human individuals. Study-wide results and limits: The represented genetic and exposure-history diversity was limited by the small number of donors. A few donors had 4% to 5% of their naive CD4 clonotypes in common. Relative to memory subsets, naive subsets generally showed larger estimated richness.

TCRdb keeps only in-frame clones here, not all; method: immunoSEQ multiplex PCR. The sample shows some 2,500,000 clones, 80% to 95% of them seen only once. This clonotype was sampled from a young man in good health. Some clones in this sample may be carry-over from other donors' samples. The rearrangement links TRBV7-9 to TRBJ1-2; D is ambiguous. Material: naive CD4+ T cells from PBMCs. The subset was: CD45RA+ positively selected. DNA for the CDR3: TGTGCCAGCAGCTTAGTCCCGGGTAGGGAAGGCTACACCTTC. This codes for CASSLVPGREGYTF.